These T cell receptor beta chains were read from a single sample in a study of T cell responses to AZD1222 COVID-19 vaccine. Some clones are missing from TCRdb's copy, which holds only in-frame ones; the method was immunoSEQ multiplex PCR. In the table there are over 150,000 clones, 85% to 95% of which are singletons. The sample here was peripheral blood, taken 28 days after the second AZD1222 dose. Receptors were obtained from an adult who received the AZD1222 COVID-19 vaccine. The CDR3 runs from the conserved cysteine through the conserved F or W. The order of the fields is V gene, J gene, D gene, clone size, CDR3 DNA, CDR3 protein. The D gene is left open where the match is weak. Clone size is shown for a subset of rows, as once, few, many or a class of expanded clone.

>TRBV14|TRBJ2-3|-|-
TGTGCCAGCAGCCAAGTTTCCGCAAATACGCAGTATTTT
CASSQVSANTQYF
>TRBV30|TRBJ1-1|TRBD1|-
TGTGCCTGGAGCGTACCAGGGACAGGAGGCACTGAAGCTTTCTTT
CAWSVPGTGGTEAFF
>TRBV7-2|TRBJ1-6|-|-
TGTGCCAGCAGCTTAGGGGCAGGGATGAATTCACCCCTCCACTTT
CASSLGAGMNSPLHF
>TRBV6-5|TRBJ1-1|-|-
TGTGCCAGCAGGGCGGAGGCTGGCGCTGAAGCTTTCTTT
CASRAEAGAEAFF
>TRBV7-2|TRBJ1-2|-|-
TGTGCCAGCAGCTTACTTCGCCCGACAGGATCCTATGGCTACACCTTC
CASSLLRPTGSYGYTF
>TRBV11-3|TRBJ2-1|TRBD1|-
TGTGCCAGCAGCTTGGGACAGGAGTACAATGAGCAGTTCTTC
CASSLGQEYNEQFF
>TRBV7-9|TRBJ2-1|-|-
TGTGCCAGCAGCTTGAAAGCGGTGAATGACGATGAGCAGTTCTTC
CASSLKAVNDDEQFF
>TRBV19|TRBJ1-4|TRBD1|-
TGTGCCAGTAGTATCGGGACAGGGTTCGCTGAAAAACTGTTTTTT
CASSIGTGFAEKLFF
>TRBV3-1/TRBV3-2|TRBJ2-7|TRBD2|-
TGTGCCAGCAGCCAACTAACCCCGGGACTAGCGGGGTGGCTTGACGAGCAGTACTTC
CASSQLTPGLAGWLDEQYF
>TRBV3-1/TRBV3-2|TRBJ1-5|TRBD1|-
TGTGCCAGCAGCCAAGTCGGGGACAGGACATCCCAGCATTTT
CASSQVGDRTSQHF
>TRBV28|TRBJ1-2|TRBD1|-
TGTGCCAGCAGTCCCGGACAGGGAGGTGGCTACACCTTC
CASSPGQGGGYTF
>TRBV12-3/TRBV12-4|TRBJ1-5|TRBD1|-
TGTGCCAGCCACGGGACAGGCAATCAGCCCCAGCATTTT
CASHGTGNQPQHF
>TRBV5-4|TRBJ1-3|-|once
TGTGCCAGCAGCTTCGGGGGGAGCTTCTCTGGAAACACCATATATTTT
CASSFGGSFSGNTIYF
>TRBV6-5|TRBJ1-1|TRBD1|-
TGTGCCAGCAGTTACCCTACGGGACAGGGCACTGAAGCTTTCTTT
CASSYPTGQGTEAFF
>TRBV9|TRBJ1-2|-|-
TGTGCCAGCAGCCGGGAGAGTATTAATGGCTACACCTTC
CASSRESINGYTF
>TRBV15|TRBJ2-7|TRBD1|-
TGTGCCACCAGCCGGGACAGCTACGAGCAGTACTTC
CATSRDSYEQYF
>TRBV19|TRBJ1-4|-|-
TGTGCCAGTAGTATTTGGGGGACCTACCAGAATGAAAAACTGTTTTTT
CASSIWGTYQNEKLFF
>TRBV25-1|TRBJ2-5|-|once
TGTGCCAGCAGTGATAGTACATACCTGGCAGAGACCCAGTACTTC
CASSDSTYLAETQYF
>TRBV7-8|TRBJ2-3|TRBD2|-
TGTGCCAGCAGCTCGCAGCGGGGGGGCCGAGATACGCAGTATTTT
CASSSQRGGRDTQYF
>TRBV4-1|TRBJ2-1|-|-
TGCGCCAGCAGCCGCGGGACTGCCCCCAATGAGCAGTTCTTC
CASSRGTAPNEQFF
>TRBV19|TRBJ2-2|-|-
TGTGCCAGTAGTGGGTCCGGGGTTGGTAACACCGGGGAGCTGTTTTTT
CASSGSGVGNTGELFF
>TRBV7-2|TRBJ1-1|-|-
TGTGCCAGCAGAGGGGGGAACGGGGACACTGAAGCTTTCTTT
CASRGGNGDTEAFF
>TRBV7-2|TRBJ1-5|-|-
TGTGCCAGCAGCTTAGTGATGGTCTCTCAGCCCCAGCATTTT
CASSLVMVSQPQHF
>TRBV10-3|TRBJ2-1|TRBD1|-
TGTGCCATTTGGACAGGGGTGCAGAATGAGCAGTTCTTC
CAIWTGVQNEQFF
>TRBV19|TRBJ2-6|-|-
TGTGCCAGTAGTAAGTTTCCTGGGTCCTCTGGGGCCAACGTCCTGACTTTC
CASSKFPGSSGANVLTF
>TRBV10-3|TRBJ1-6|-|-
TGTGCCATCAGGCTGGATGGGAATTCACCCCTCCACTTT
CAIRLDGNSPLHF
>TRBV30|TRBJ1-5|-|-
TGTGCCTGGAGTGTACGAGGAGGGGGGGTTCAGCCCCAGCATTTT
CAWSVRGGGVQPQHF
>TRBV6-5|TRBJ2-6|TRBD1|few
TGTGCCAGCAGCATCACAGGGGCTGGGGCCAACGTCCTGACTTTC
CASSITGAGANVLTF
>TRBV5-1|TRBJ1-1|-|-
TGCGCCAGCCGGGGAGAGACTGAAGCTTTCTTT
CASRGETEAFF
>TRBV27|TRBJ2-7|TRBD1|-
TGTGCCAGCAGTCACACGGGGACAGGGGGCTACGAGCAGTACTTC
CASSHTGTGGYEQYF
>TRBV12-1|TRBJ2-2|-|-
TGTGCCAGCAGCCCCATGGTGGGTGACACCGGGGAGCTGTTTTTT
CASSPMVGDTGELFF
>TRBV3-1/TRBV3-2|TRBJ2-1|TRBD2|-
TGTGCCAGCAGCCTTAGCGGGCGGAGTCCTGAGCAGTTCTTC
CASSLSGRSPEQFF
>TRBV6-5|TRBJ1-2|-|-
TGTGCCATACGAAGGGGCAACTATGGCTACACCTTC
CAIRRGNYGYTF
>TRBV28|TRBJ1-6|-|-
TGTGCCAGCATTCGAGTGGGGGGCTCCTATAATTCACCCCTCCACTTT
CASIRVGGSYNSPLHF
>TRBV18|TRBJ1-2|TRBD1|-
TGTGCCAGCTCACCACCGACAGGGGGCCGGTATGGCTACACCTTC
CASSPPTGGRYGYTF
>TRBV10-3|TRBJ1-5|TRBD1|-
TGTGCCATCAAAGCCCAGGGGGCTAATCAGCCCCAGCATTTT
CAIKAQGANQPQHF
>TRBV19|TRBJ2-1|TRBD2|-
TGTGCCAGTAGCACAAGCGGGGGGACCAACAATGAGCAGTTCTTC
CASSTSGGTNNEQFF
>TRBV27|TRBJ1-1|-|-
TGTGCCAGCCGTCTTCTCGGGAACACTGAAGCTTTCTTT
CASRLLGNTEAFF
>TRBV6-5|TRBJ2-1|TRBD1|few
TGTGCCATCGGGGCAGGGGGCAATGAGCAGTTCTTC
CAIGAGGNEQFF
>TRBV6-5|TRBJ1-2|-|-
TGTGCCAGCAGTTACTCGCGGGCTAACTATGGCTACACCTTC
CASSYSRANYGYTF
>TRBV7-2|TRBJ1-5|-|-
TGTGCCAGCAGCCAAGACAGCTCCAATCAGCCCCAGCATTTT
CASSQDSSNQPQHF
>TRBV7-6|TRBJ1-1|TRBD1|-
TGTGCCAGCAGCTTCCGTCCGAGGACAGGGGGCTTGAAGAACACTGAAGCTTTCTTT
CASSFRPRTGGLKNTEAFF
>TRBV11-2|TRBJ2-7|TRBD1|-
TGTGCCAGCAGCTTGGGGACGGGACAGGGAGCCGAGCAGTACTTC
CASSLGTGQGAEQYF
>TRBV7-2|TRBJ1-5|TRBD1|-
TGTGCCAGCAGCTTAGGGCAGGGGGCCTATCAGCCCCAGCATTTT
CASSLGQGAYQPQHF
>TRBV6-5|TRBJ2-1|-|-
TGTGCCAGCAGTTCTTTACAGGTTTCTGAGCAGTTCTTC
CASSSLQVSEQFF
>TRBV7-3|TRBJ2-7|-|-
TGTGCCAGCAGCCCAGGTCGGCCCGAACTCTACGAGCAGTACTTC
CASSPGRPELYEQYF
>TRBV10-1|TRBJ2-1|-|-
TGCGCCAGCAGTGAGCATCATGAGCAGTTCTTC
CASSEHHEQFF
>TRBV6-2/TRBV6-3|TRBJ2-6|-|once
TGTGCCAGCAGTGTAACAGGGTCTGGGGCCAACGTCCTGACTTTC
CASSVTGSGANVLTF
>TRBV5-1|TRBJ2-3|TRBD1|once
TGCGCCAGCAGCGGTGGACAGGCGCCCGGCACAGATACGCAGTATTTT
CASSGGQAPGTDTQYF
>TRBV5-6|TRBJ2-3|-|-
TGTGCCAGCAGCTTGGGGGGGGCGGGGCCCACAGATACGCAGTATTTT
CASSLGGAGPTDTQYF
>TRBV19|TRBJ1-5|TRBD1|-
TGTGCCAGCAAAACTGGGACAGACACTTCTAATCAGCCCCAGCATTTT
CASKTGTDTSNQPQHF
>TRBV9|TRBJ2-3|-|-
TGTGCCAGCAGCGGAGGGGATTTCGTAGATACGCAGTATTTT
CASSGGDFVDTQYF
>TRBV12-3/TRBV12-4|TRBJ1-3|-|-
TGTGCCAACGCCGGAGTGTCTGGAAACACCATATATTTT
CANAGVSGNTIYF
>TRBV27|TRBJ1-1|-|-
TGTGCCAGCAGTTTATCGGGGGGGCTCTGGGGTGAAGCTTTCTTT
CASSLSGGLWGEAFF
>TRBV2|TRBJ2-7|-|-
TGTGCCAGCAGTGTCAGACACGGCCGCCGTGACGAGCAGTACTTC
CASSVRHGRRDEQYF
>TRBV5-4|TRBJ1-2|-|-
TGTGCCAGCAGCTTGTTTGGGTTGGACTATGGCTACACCTTC
CASSLFGLDYGYTF
>TRBV5-6|TRBJ2-2|-|-
TGTGCCAGCAGCTTCCCCGACACCGGGGAGCTGTTTTTT
CASSFPDTGELFF
>TRBV6-5|TRBJ2-5|-|once
TGTGCCAGCAGGCCGGCGGGGCGAGAGACCCAGTACTTC
CASRPAGRETQYF
>TRBV28|TRBJ1-2|-|-
TGTGCCAGCAGTTTGGGTGGGATTGGTAGGATTGGCTACACCTTC
CASSLGGIGRIGYTF